These 21 T cell receptor beta chains came from one sample sequenced in a study of blood T cell repertoires in COVID-19. Sequencing was performed with immunoSEQ multiplex PCR; in TCRdb, only in-frame clones are kept and a portion is missing. The data hold about 110,000 clones, with roughly 86% observed a single time. Sequencing was performed on peripheral blood. Source of these receptors: a man between 35 and 55 years old with acute or convalescent COVID-19.

V usage is TRBV7-6 and J usage is TRBJ2-1; 8 bases agree with TRBD2. CDR1 is SGHVS and CDR2 is FNYEAQ in the germline V gene. The CDR3 spans 15 residues. With 1 base clipped from V and 5 bases from J, the junction kept 4 bases outside the gene matches. CDR3 residues: CASSLELAGNNEQFF. The CDR3 DNA follows: TGTGCCAGCAGCTTAGAGCTAGCGGGTAACAATGAGCAGTTCTTC. Using reference TRBV7-6 and TRBJ2-1 for the parts outside the CDR3, the full variable domain is GAGVSQSPRYKVTKRGQDVALRCDPISGHVSLYWYRQALGQGPEFLTYFNYEAQQDKSGLPNDRFSAERPEGSISTLTIQRTEQRDSAMYRCASSLELAGNNEQFFGPGTRLTVL.

V gene TRBV5-6 combines with J gene TRBJ2-5, with 7 nucleotides matching TRBD1. The CDR3 totals 14 residues. The V and J ends lost 4 bases and 4 bases, in that order; junction bases with no gene match: 7. Germline V lookup: CDR1 SGHDT, CDR2 YYEEEE. The CDR3 spells CASSNTGVRETQYF. The CDR3 coding sequence is TGTGCCAGCAGCAATACAGGGGTCAGAGAGACCCAGTACTTC.

This clone came up a few times. The chain is built from TRBV19 and TRBJ2-5, with TRBD2 matching over 10 bases. The CDR3 spans 17 residues. Trimming cost V 5 bases and J 2 bases; bases outside gene matches: 11. Germline values: CDR1 LNHDA, CDR2 SQIVND (reference sequence). CDR3 in amino acids: CASSAAGGRRGQETQYF. The CDR3, as DNA: TGTGCCAGTAGTGCAGCGGGAGGGCGGCGAGGACAAGAGACCCAGTACTTC.

The genes are TRBV2 and TRBJ1-1, with a possible D match to TRBD1 (5 bases). V was shortened by 3 bases and J by 10 bases, with 15 bases between the two germline ends. CDR1 is SNHLY and CDR2 is FYNNEI in the germline V gene. The CDR3 length is 13 residues. CDR3 DNA: TGTGCCAGCAGTGACAGCCCAGAACAGGTAGCTTTCTTT. Amino acid sequence: CASSDSPEQVAFF.

The chain joins TRBV5-6 to TRBJ1-4, with D tentatively TRBD1 (5 bases). Germline CDR1 SGHDT, CDR2 YYEEEE. Trimming removed 0 bases from V and 11 bases from J, with 11 bases in between. This CDR3 region has 13 residues. The CDR3 DNA follows: TGTGCCAGCAGCTTGGCAGGGATTGGGAAACTGTTTTTT. It is translated as CASSLAGIGKLFF.

The CDR3 reads CASSPDRGQPQHF. The CDR3 nucleotides read TGTGCCAGCAGCCCGGACAGGGGCCAGCCCCAGCATTTT. The J gene is TRBJ1-5, the V gene TRBV7-2; 9 nucleotides match TRBD1. Per germline, CDR1 SGHTA and CDR2 FQGNSA. J was trimmed by 7 bases and V by 5 bases; bases with no gene match: 3. The CDR3 is 13 amino acids. Full variable domain (outside the CDR3, taken from reference TRBV7-2 and TRBJ1-5): GAGVSQSPSNKVTEKGKDVELRCDPISGHTALYWYRQSLGQGLEFLIYFQGNSAPDKSGLPSDRFSAERTGGSVSTLTIQRTQQEDSAVYLCASSPDRGQPQHFGDGTRLSIL.

Turning to this clone: The same CDR3 also results from other DNA sequences found in this sample. V usage is TRBV5-1 and J usage is TRBJ1-4, with 7 positions matching TRBD1. With 3 bases clipped from V and 5 bases from J, the junction kept 4 bases outside the gene matches. CDR1 and CDR2 from the germline V gene are SGHRS and YFSETQ. This CDR3 region has 14 residues. CDR3 region: CASSYGTANEKLFF. CDR3 DNA sequence: TGCGCCAGCAGCTACGGGACAGCCAATGAAAAACTGTTTTTT.

A few counts support this clone. V usage is TRBV6-1 and J usage is TRBJ1-1; TRBD1 aligns across 10 bases. After removal of 7 bases from V and 5 bases from J, the junction contained 7 bases not matched to a gene. Germline V CDR1 and CDR2: MNHNS, SASEGT. CDR3 size: 14 residues. The CDR3 DNA sequence: TGTGCCAGCAAAAGACAGGGGGCAGGTACTGAAGCTTTCTTT. Residues: CASKRQGAGTEAFF.

The gene calls are TRBV20-1 and TRBJ2-7, with D hard to call. The CDR3 length is 11 residues. Germline V gives CDR1 DFQATT, CDR2 SNEGSKA (reference sequence). Trimming took 4 bases from V and 3 from J, leaving 7 bases between them. CDR3 in DNA: TGCAGTGCTATGACGGGCTACGAGCAGTACTTC. Its protein is CSAMTGYEQYF.

CDR3 amino acids: CASSQGAGGNTIYF. DNA of the CDR3: TGCGCCAGCAGCCAGGGGGCAGGTGGAAACACCATATATTTT. The rearrangement links TRBV4-1 to TRBJ1-3; D perhaps matches TRBD1 (6 bases). Per the germline V gene, CDR1 is MGHRA and CDR2 is YSYEKL. CDR3 length equals 14 residues. V dropped 3 bases and J dropped 3 bases, with 9 bases sitting between them.

The rearrangement joins TRBV27 to TRBJ1-5; no clear D gene. The germline V and J ends were trimmed by 5 bases and 0 bases, with 14 bases remaining between them. CDR1 and CDR2 (germline): MNHEY, SMNVEV (reference sequence). This CDR3 spans 16 amino acids. As DNA, the CDR3 is TGTGCCAGCAGTCCTCGAGGGCTATATAGCAATCAGCCCCAGCATTTT. Protein product: CASSPRGLYSNQPQHF.

The V call is TRBV4-1, the J call TRBJ2-6; D unresolved. The V end was cut by 4 bases, the J end by 8 bases, with 18 bases between. The V gene's germline CDR1 is MGHRA and CDR2 YSYEKL. This CDR3 is 16 amino acids long. The CDR3 protein is CASSRPETARPNVLTF. The CDR3 nucleotides read TGCGCCAGCAGCCGACCGGAGACCGCAAGGCCCAACGTCCTGACTTTC.

This sequence joins TRBV27 and TRBJ1-2; 10 bases fit TRBD1. V shed 5 bases, J shed 4 bases, and the junction held 7 bases outside the gene matches. Germline V gives CDR1 MNHEY, CDR2 SMNVEV (reference sequence). The CDR3 has 15 amino acids. The CDR3 DNA is TGTGCCAGCAGTCCAGGACAGGGGGAACTCTATGGCTACACCTTC. Its protein product is CASSPGQGELYGYTF.

A single count supports this clone. The gene calls are TRBV12-5 and TRBJ1-2; possibly TRBD1 for D (5 bases). The CDR3 runs to 17 residues. Germline V gives CDR1 LGHNT, CDR2 FRNRAP. Trimming pared 2 bases from V and 5 bases from J, leaving 21 bases between. CDR3 DNA: TGTGCTAGTGGTTTGTCCACCCCCGGGGGGAGGGGATATGGCTACACCTTC. This translates into CASGLSTPGGRGYGYTF.

The rearrangement uses TRBV10-1 and TRBJ1-1, with 9 bases lining up with TRBD1. V shed 6 bases and J 5 bases; nucleotides not matched to a gene: 7. The CDR3 is 14 residues long. Looked up from germline, CDR1 is WNHNN and CDR2 is SYGVQD (reference sequence). Written as DNA, the CDR3 is TGCGCCAGCAGCCCCGGGACAGGGAATACTGAAGCTTTCTTT. Its translation: CASSPGTGNTEAFF.

This clone was counted a single time. The chain couples TRBV6-2 or TRBV6-3 to TRBJ2-5; possibly TRBD2 for D (6 bases). CDR3 length: 15 residues. Germline CDR1 is MNHEY and CDR2 is SVGEGT. The germline V and J ends were trimmed by 2 bases and 0 bases, with 10 bases remaining between them. The CDR3 DNA sequence: TGTGCCAGCAGTTACAAGCGGGCCCACCAAGAGACCCAGTACTTC. Protein product: CASSYKRAHQETQYF.

The genes are TRBV30 and TRBJ1-1, with TRBD1 matching over 7 bases. J lost 6 bases, V lost 8 bases, and 9 bases had no gene match. The CDR3 is made up of 12 amino acids. CDR1 and CDR2 from the germline V gene are GTSNPN and SVGIG (reference sequence). CDR3 in amino acids: CASRTGGPEAFF. Here the CDR3 DNA reads TGTGCCAGCAGGACAGGAGGTCCTGAAGCTTTCTTT.

The chain couples TRBV3-1 (or the pseudogene TRBV3-2) to TRBJ1-2; no reliable D call. Germline CDR1 LGHDT, CDR2 YNNKEL (reference sequence). V was trimmed by 0 bases and J by 4 bases, leaving 9 bases between them. The CDR3 consists of 14 residues. The CDR3 region is CASSQDGGSYGYTF. CDR3 nucleotides: TGTGCCAGCAGCCAAGATGGAGGGTCCTATGGCTACACCTTC.

This clone was seen once. The V and J genes are TRBV30 and TRBJ2-4; D gene unclear. Per germline, CDR1 GTSNPN and CDR2 SVGIG (reference sequence). V was shortened by 5 bases and J by 5 bases, with 7 bases between the two germline ends. The CDR3 runs to 11 residues. CDR3 coding DNA: TGTGCCTGGTCATTAGAAAACATTCAGTACTTC. This encodes CAWSLENIQYF.

The chain is built from TRBV5-1 and TRBJ1-1; 7 nucleotides line up with TRBD1. Germline V lookup: CDR1 SGHRS, CDR2 YFSETQ. This CDR3 has 16 residues. Trimming took 4 bases from V and 0 from J; bases not matched to a gene: 9. CDR3 DNA sequence: TGCGCCAGCAGCAGGGACAGCCCCAACGTGAACACTGAAGCTTTCTTT. Translation: CASSRDSPNVNTEAFF.

The chain joins TRBV19 to TRBJ2-7, with D possibly being TRBD1 (6 bases). The germline gives CDR1 LNHDA, CDR2 SQIVND (reference sequence). This CDR3 is 12 amino acids long. Trimming pared 5 bases from V and 2 bases from J, leaving 7 bases between. The CDR3 is CASSAGAYEQYF. The DNA for the CDR3 is TGTGCCAGTAGTGCAGGGGCCTACGAGCAGTACTTC.